Below are 12 T cell receptor beta chains sequenced from a single sample in a study of human T cells and chemical hapten exposure. MiXCR, run by TCRdb on the RACE reads, gives a single entry per CDR3 protein. The sample has roughly 380,000 distinct CDR3 sequences, 5% to 6.5% seen once. Time point indicated: pre-sensitization, week 0. Treatment specified: therapeutic diphenylcyclopropenone sensitization with weekly scalp DPC. The sequences come from whole blood, collected in connection with sensitization to the hapten diphenylcyclopropenone (DPC). Source of these receptors: a woman between 50 and 59 years old with alopecia areata. Some clones in this sample may be carry-over from other donors' samples.

This clonotype has ten or more counts. The V and J genes are TRBV29-1 and TRBJ2-3, with a weak D call TRBD1 (6 bases). The CDR3 has 14 amino acids. The V end was cut by 6 bases, the J end by 2 bases, with 15 bases between. Germline V gives CDR1 SQVTM, CDR2 ANQGSEA. The CDR3 DNA is TGCAGCGTAGAGACAGGTTCCCTCACAGATACGCAGTATTTT. This translates into CSVETGSLTDTQYF.

This clonotype was seen at least ten times. V gene TRBV9 combines with J gene TRBJ2-1; 9 bases line up with TRBD2. The CDR3 runs to 18 residues. Germline CDR1 and CDR2: SGDLS and YYNGEE. V lost 0 bases and J lost 8; bases outside the gene matches: 15. The CDR3 nucleotides read TGTGCCAGCAGCGTAGATCTCTCGAGCGGGGGGTTTTTGGATGAGCAGTTCTTC. This translates into CASSVDLSSGGFLDEQFF.

This clonotype has more than one count but fewer than ten. The rearrangement links TRBV6-6 to TRBJ2-7; 8 nucleotides match TRBD2. This CDR3 contains 15 residues. The V gene's germline CDR1 is MNHNY and CDR2 SVGAGI (reference sequence). Losses at the gene ends were 6 bases for V and 0 bases for J; bases not matched to a gene: 7. In DNA, the CDR3 is TGTGCCAGCAGCGTACTAGCGGCAGTCTCCTACGAGCAGTACTTC. Translated, it gives CASSVLAAVSYEQYF.

This clonotype was counted a few times. The chain uses TRBV20-1 and TRBJ2-1; 12 bases are shared with TRBD2. CDR3 length equals 16 residues. The junction had 7 bases not matched to a gene; V was cut back by 0 bases and J by 7 bases. Germline V lookup: CDR1 DFQATT, CDR2 SNEGSKA (reference sequence). The CDR3 sequence: CSARDQTSGGPNEQFF. CDR3 in DNA: TGCAGTGCTAGAGATCAGACTAGCGGGGGACCTAATGAGCAGTTCTTC.

This clonotype has more than one count but fewer than ten. This rearrangement joins TRBV9 to TRBJ2-5; D might be TRBD1 or TRBD2, each matching 6 bases. This CDR3 comprises 15 residues. Trimming took off 4 bases at V and 1 base at J, with 14 bases between the two ends. Germline-derived CDR1 and CDR2 are SGDLS and YYNGEE. CDR3 amino acids: CASSPEGGPQETQYF. The CDR3 DNA is TGTGCCAGCAGCCCCGAAGGGGGGCCCCAAGAGACCCAGTACTTC.

This clonotype was observed at least ten times. DNA for the CDR3: TGTGCCAGCGGAGGGAGTTCCTACAATGAGCAGTTCTTC. Translating it yields CASGGSSYNEQFF. The chain uses TRBV6-6 and TRBJ2-1; a possible D gene is TRBD2 (6 bases). The CDR3 has 13 amino acids. CDR1 and CDR2 from the germline V gene are MNHNY and SVGAGI (reference sequence). The ends were cut back, 8 bases at V and 1 base at J, with 9 bases in the middle.

There are many counts of this clonotype. The chain uses TRBV3-1 and TRBJ1-4; D is uncertain. The length of the CDR3 is 12 residues. Germline-derived CDR1 and CDR2 are LGHDT and YNNKEL (reference sequence). The ends were cut back, 0 bases at V and 7 bases at J, with 3 bases in the middle. CDR3 region: CASSQEGEKLFF. The CDR3 bases are TGTGCCAGCAGCCAAGAAGGTGAAAAACTGTTTTTT.

The chain recombines TRBV2 with TRBJ1-3; D gene uncertain. In germline, CDR1 is SNHLY, CDR2 FYNNEI. This CDR3 contains 13 residues. V was clipped by 9 bases and J by 4 bases, with 13 bases between them. The DNA of the CDR3 is TGTGCCAGTGGGGATGGGCCAGGAAACACCATATATTTT. It yields the protein CASGDGPGNTIYF. Combining the CDR3 with reference TRBV2 and TRBJ1-3 gives the whole variable domain EPEVTQTPSHQVTQMGQEVILRCVPISNHLYFYWYRQILGQKVEFLVSFYNNEISEKSEIFDDQFSVERPDGSNFTLKIRSTKLEDSAMYFCASGDGPGNTIYFGEGSWLTVV.

This clonotype was picked up many times. CDR3: CASSFPGDSYNEQFF. The CDR3 DNA follows: TGTGCCAGCAGCTTCCCAGGGGACTCCTACAATGAGCAGTTCTTC. The J gene is TRBJ2-1, the V gene TRBV13, with D possibly matching TRBD1 (6 bases). Trimming cost V 3 bases and J 0 bases, with 9 bases left between them. The CDR3 covers 15 residues. Looked up from germline, CDR1 is PRHDT and CDR2 is FYEKMQ (reference sequence).

The chain uses TRBV28 and TRBJ1-2; D not certain. V was clipped by 7 bases and J by 8 bases, with 14 bases between them. Germline CDR1 reads MDHEN; CDR2 reads SYDVKM. This CDR3 is 12 amino acids long. This chain's CDR3 is CASTSGLSGYTF. CDR3 bases: TGTGCCAGCACCTCCGGACTGAGCGGCTACACCTTC.

This clonotype was observed a handful of times. The chain carries TRBV9 and TRBJ1-1; D remains ambiguous. Trimming pared 5 bases from V and 2 bases from J, leaving 13 bases between. The germline gives CDR1 SGDLS, CDR2 YYNGEE. This CDR3 comprises 14 residues. CDR3 loop: CASSGTADNTEAFF. Here the CDR3 DNA reads TGTGCCAGCAGTGGTACGGCGGATAACACTGAAGCTTTCTTT. Based on the CDR3 plus reference TRBV9 and TRBJ1-1, the full variable domain is DSGVTQTPKHLITATGQRVTLRCSPRSGDLSVYWYQQSLDQGLQFLIQYYNGEERAKGNILERFSAQQFPDLHSELNLSSLELGDSALYFCASSGTADNTEAFFGQGTRLTVV.

This clonotype was detected many times. This chain links TRBV7-9 with TRBJ2-1, with 13 bases fitting TRBD2. Trimming took 3 bases from V and 6 from J; bases not matched to a gene: 8. CDR3 length equals 17 residues. Per germline, CDR1 SEHNR and CDR2 FQNEAQ (reference sequence). CDR3 bases: TGTGCCAGCAGCTTTCCCTTACTAGCGGGAGGGGGCAATGAGCAGTTCTTC. This encodes CASSFPLLAGGGNEQFF.